This TCR beta chain was found in a study of T-cell memory formation after mild COVID-19 (dated by TCRdb to 2020 to 2023). Notes on the research overall: TCR sequence clusters from the two donors were found to be largely donor specific. Longitudinal TCRalpha and TCRbeta repertoire sequencing tracked T-cell clones expanding and contracting after mild COVID-19 in two donors. Two young, previously healthy adult volunteers, one female and one male, were included in the cohort. What the study reported, not specific to this receptor: Whether the second-wave clones peaking on day 37 were SARS-CoV-2 specific was not confirmed. Contracting CD4+ clones were located mainly in the CM and EM memory subsets, whereas CD8+ clones were found to be enriched in EMRA. The study included only two mild cases, and larger cohorts that include severe cases with pre-infection samples were judged to be necessary. Some responding clones were detected in pre-infection memory, suggesting pre-existing cross-reactive memory T cells joined the SARS-CoV-2 response. Clones that contracted from day 15 to 85 showed balanced CD4/CD8 phenotypes, whereas a second wave of clones that expanded from day 15 to 37 leaned towards CD4+.

Ficoll-Paque density gradient centrifugation was the method used to isolate PBMCs. This clonotype was seen only a few times. Which antigen it targets is not known. Per-base qualities were not stored, and no clone one base away is much larger. TCRdb records Illumina NovaSeq 6000 as the sequencer. TCRalpha and TCRbeta cDNA libraries were constructed by 5'RACE with constant-segment primers, with sample barcodes and unique molecular identifiers being introduced. RNA was extracted from every sample with Trizol reagent. Amplification of the libraries took two PCR steps, and the second step added a second sample barcode plus Illumina TruSeq adapters. Sequencing of libraries was performed on an Illumina NovaSeq with 2 x 150 bp paired-end reads. On the study's bioinformatics: Reads were demultiplexed and collapsed into UMI-guided consensus sequences with migec v1.2.7. Using mixcr v2.1.11, UMI consensuses were aligned to TRA and TRB V and J templates and then assembled into clonotypes. A clonotype was counted as expanded or contracted only if both edgeR and NoisET called the change significant, with noise models trained on biological replicates. edgeR calls used a false discovery rate-adjusted p below 0.01 and a log2 fold-change threshold of 1. PCA with hierarchical clustering of max-normalized trajectories of the 1000 most abundant clonotypes was used as exploratory dynamics analysis. The CD4 or CD8 phenotype of responding clones was assigned using the separately sequenced CD4+ and CD8+ repertoires. Through fastp at Q25 and MiXCR, TCRdb rebuilt clones from the public reads, retaining in-frame beta chains. Rows merge per CDR3 protein into single entries with the most common DNA and genes. The V and J calls, along with clone size, are taken from TCRdb and not from the paper's own processing. The sample table holds around 440,000 distinct CDR3 sequences, of which about 20% were seen once. The biggest ten clones account for 12% of the sample.

Including cysteine and phenylalanine, the CDR3 has 18 amino acids. Left in the record is the CDR3 DNA by itself, 54 bases read in frame from the first base. V is pruned by 3 bases and J by 3 bases, leaving 14 bases of the junction without a gene match. Reading the germline V gene gives CDR1 SGHDT and CDR2 YYEEEE. Sequenced sample: PBMCs or a T cell subset sorted from them (not recorded which). The chain couples TRBV5-6 to TRBJ2-2; 7 bases in between match TRBD1. The sequence derives from an adult woman who had mild COVID-19 (a few samples of this study predate the infection). The sample titles of this study are shuffled in the database, so cell type and time point are left out; the donor was told from shared clones. The bases read TGTGCCAGCAGCTATAACCCTCTAAGACAGGGCGACACCGGGGAGCTGTTTTTT. The encoded protein is CASSYNPLRQGDTGELFF. Where the CDR3 stops, the reference TRBV5-6 and TRBJ2-2 genes take over; the full variable domain is DAGVTQSPTHLIKTRGQQVTLRCSPKSGHDTVSWYQQALGQGPQFIFQYYEEEERQRGNFPDRFSGHQFPNYSSELNVNALLLGDSALYLCASSYNPLRQGDTGELFFGEGSRLTVL.